Shown below are 17 T cell receptor beta chains from a single sample sequenced in a study of blood T cell repertoires in COVID-19. TCRdb's table, derived via immunoSEQ multiplex PCR, lists solely in-frame clones and lacks some. Of about 160,000 clones in the sample, roughly 84% were seen once. Source material: peripheral blood. All receptors come from a man aged 80 or over with COVID-19, enrolled during active disease.

The V gene is TRBV7-2, the J gene TRBJ1-2; 7 bases agree with TRBD1. CDR3 size: 14 residues. CDR1 and CDR2 (germline): SGHTA, FQGNSA. V lost 4 bases, J lost 4 bases, and 6 bases stayed unmatched. The CDR3 sequence is CASSSPTGTYGYTF. The CDR3, as DNA: TGTGCCAGCAGCTCCCCGACAGGGACCTATGGCTACACCTTC.

The chain joins TRBV5-1 to TRBJ2-1; 10 bases align to TRBD2. Unmatched junction bases numbered 7, after V lost 0 bases and J lost 7 bases. This CDR3 has 16 amino acids. The germline V gene encodes CDR1 SGHRS and CDR2 YFSETQ. DNA of the CDR3: TGCGCCAGCAGCTTGGGTAGCGGGGGGCTCCAAAATGAGCAGTTCTTC. This sequence encodes CASSLGSGGLQNEQFF.

This clone appeared once. This chain connects TRBV12-3 or TRBV12-4 to TRBJ1-3; D not certain. Trimming left V 10 bases short and J 4 bases short, with 14 bases between. The CDR3 spans 13 residues. The DNA for the CDR3 is TGTGCCACCGGTCCGGGGAACGGAAACACCATATATTTT. This sequence encodes CATGPGNGNTIYF.

The chain uses TRBV7-8 and TRBJ1-2; 7 bases align to TRBD1. Germline V gene sequence: CDR1 SGHVS, CDR2 FQNEAQ. Trimming cost V 5 bases and J 3 bases; bases outside gene matches: 9. The CDR3 runs to 15 residues. CDR3: CASSITTGKDYGYTF. The CDR3 DNA is TGTGCCAGCAGCATAACGACAGGGAAGGACTATGGCTACACCTTC.

This clone was observed once. The genes are TRBV3-1 (or the pseudogene TRBV3-2) and TRBJ2-5; 7 nucleotides agree with TRBD2. V trimming: 5 bases; J trimming: 7 bases; junction bases outside the gene matches: 7. The CDR3 is 13 residues long. The germline V gene has CDR1 LGHDT and CDR2 YNNKEL (reference sequence). CDR3 nucleotides: TGTGCCAGCAGCAGGACTAGAGGGGCGACCCAGTACTTC. The encoded protein is CASSRTRGATQYF.

The V and J genes are TRBV5-1 and TRBJ2-5; 7 positions match TRBD1. The V and J ends lost 0 bases and 2 bases, in that order; junction bases with no gene match: 1. The germline V gene has CDR1 SGHRS and CDR2 YFSETQ. CDR3 size: 14 residues. In nucleotides, the CDR3 is TGCGCCAGCAGCTTGGGGGGACAGCAAGAGACCCAGTACTTC. Its protein product is CASSLGGQQETQYF.

This chain joins TRBV6-5 and TRBJ1-1; 8 nucleotides line up with TRBD1. V gave up 5 bases and J gave up 9 bases; unmatched junction bases: 8. Germline V gene data show CDR1 as MNHEY and CDR2 as SVGAGI. The CDR3 has 13 residues. The CDR3, as DNA: TGTGCCAGCAGTCCAGACAGGGGTTCGAAAGCTTTCTTT. Amino acids: CASSPDRGSKAFF.

This clone was counted once. The chain combines TRBV7-8 with TRBJ1-5; 7 bases are shared with TRBD1. Germline-derived CDR1 and CDR2 are SGHVS and FQNEAQ. The CDR3 has 17 amino acids. With 5 bases clipped from V and 3 bases from J, the junction kept 13 bases outside the gene matches. CDR3 sequence (DNA): TGTGCCAGCAGCCGCCGGAAGCCAGGGACAGTCAATCAGCCCCAGCATTTT. Protein sequence: CASSRRKPGTVNQPQHF.

The rearrangement links TRBV2 to TRBJ2-6, with 9 bases matching TRBD2. The CDR3 spans 16 residues. Trimming at V came to 6 bases and at J to 0 bases, leaving 3 bases not matched to a gene. Per the germline V gene, CDR1 is SNHLY and CDR2 is FYNNEI. The CDR3 bases are TGTGCCAGCAGCCGCGGGAGGGTCTCTGGGGCCAACGTCCTGACTTTC. It translates to CASSRGRVSGANVLTF. Using reference TRBV2 and TRBJ2-6 for the parts outside the CDR3, the full variable domain is EPEVTQTPSHQVTQMGQEVILRCVPISNHLYFYWYRQILGQKVEFLVSFYNNEISEKSEIFDDQFSVERPDGSNFTLKIRSTKLEDSAMYFCASSRGRVSGANVLTFGAGSRLTVL.

This chain links TRBV18 with TRBJ1-2; the match to TRBD1 covers 9 bases. This CDR3 has 14 residues. V shed 4 bases and J 4 bases; nucleotides not matched to a gene: 4. Germline V gene lookup returns CDR1 KGHSH and CDR2 LQKENI. The CDR3 here is CASSRQGVIYGYTF. The CDR3 nucleotides are TGTGCCAGCTCACGACAGGGGGTCATCTATGGCTACACCTTC.

CDR3 region: CASSLRGNSPLHF. DNA for the CDR3: TGTGCCAGCAGTCTCCGGGGTAATTCACCCCTCCACTTT. The chain carries TRBV6-6 and TRBJ1-6, with unresolved D. Germline V gives CDR1 MNHNY, CDR2 SVGAGI (reference sequence). V lost 5 bases to trimming and J lost 6 bases, with 8 bases between them. The CDR3 is 13 residues long.

In its sample, this clone was seen many times. This chain connects TRBV14 to TRBJ1-1; no clear D. In germline, CDR1 is SGHDN, CDR2 FVKESK. The CDR3 extends over 15 amino acids. Trimming took off 2 bases at V and 1 base at J, with 11 bases between the two ends. CDR3 sequence: CASSQSDWPNTEAFF. The CDR3 DNA follows: TGTGCCAGCAGCCAATCTGATTGGCCGAACACTGAAGCTTTCTTT. Using reference TRBV14 and TRBJ1-1 for the parts outside the CDR3, the full variable domain is EAGVTQFPSHSVIEKGQTVTLRCDPISGHDNLYWYRRVMGKEIKFLLHFVKESKQDESGMPNNRFLAERTGGTYSTLKVQPAELEDSGVYFCASSQSDWPNTEAFFGQGTRLTVV.

This clone has only a few counts. This sequence joins TRBV10-2 and TRBJ2-3; no reliable D call. Germline V lookup: CDR1 WSHSY, CDR2 SAAADI. V was clipped by 3 bases and J by 0 bases, with 10 bases between them. This CDR3 is 15 amino acids long. This CDR3 is CASSDLSPSTDTQYF. DNA for the CDR3: TGCGCCAGCAGTGACCTCAGTCCTAGCACAGATACGCAGTATTTT.

This chain connects TRBV28 to TRBJ1-4; 9 positions agree with TRBD1. This CDR3 is 15 amino acids long. The V and J ends lost 5 bases and 8 bases, in that order; junction bases with no gene match: 9. Germline loops: CDR1 MDHEN, CDR2 SYDVKM. The CDR3 DNA reads as TGTGCCAGCAGTGGTCCGGGACAGGGAGGAGAAAAACTGTTTTTT. Amino acid sequence: CASSGPGQGGEKLFF.

The table lists this clone with a count of one. In nucleotides, the CDR3 is TGTGCCAGCGGGGGAGGGGACTCTGGAAACACCATATATTTT. This translates into CASGGGDSGNTIYF. V is TRBV28 and J is TRBJ1-3, with D possibly TRBD1 on 5 matching bases. The CDR3 is 14 amino acids. Per germline, CDR1 MDHEN and CDR2 SYDVKM. V dropped 8 bases and J dropped 0 bases, with 11 bases sitting between them. Full variable domain (outside the CDR3, taken from reference TRBV28 and TRBJ1-3): DVKVTQSSRYLVKRTGEKVFLECVQDMDHENMFWYRQDPGLGLRLIYFSYDVKMKEKGDIPEGYSVSREKKERFSLILESASTNQTSMYLCASGGGDSGNTIYFGEGSWLTVV.

The chain joins TRBV20-1 to TRBJ2-1, with 8 bases lining up with TRBD2. The CDR3 sequence is 11 residues long. Germline values: CDR1 DFQATT, CDR2 SNEGSKA (reference sequence). CDR3 sequence (DNA): TGCAGCGGGGGGGCCTTCAATGAGCAGTTCTTC. Translating gives CSGGAFNEQFF.

There are a few counts of this clone. The chain combines TRBV5-1 with TRBJ1-1; TRBD1 matches at 7 bases. This CDR3 contains 14 residues. Trimming cost V 4 bases and J 1 base; bases outside gene matches: 4. Germline CDR1 SGHRS, CDR2 YFSETQ. The CDR3 here is CASSTGQTNTEAFF. The CDR3 DNA reads as TGCGCCAGCAGCACGGGACAGACGAACACTGAAGCTTTCTTT.